These 8 T cell receptor beta chains share one sample of origin, sequenced in a study of T-cell memory formation after mild COVID-19. TCRdb itself ran the 5' RACE reads through MiXCR, one entry per CDR3 protein. The sample records 100,000 to 130,000 distinct CDR3 sequences, roughly a sixth being singletons. The sequenced material came from PBMCs or a T cell subset sorted from them (not recorded which). These receptors all stem from a man between 18 and 29 years old who had mild COVID-19 (a few samples of this study predate the infection). Cell type and time point are not known.

This clonotype was seen a handful of times. The genes are TRBV12-3 or TRBV12-4 and TRBJ2-3, with D perhaps TRBD1 (6 bases). The CDR3 totals 14 residues. V lost 4 bases to trimming and J lost 9 bases, with 17 bases between them. CDR3: CASSSRGFGSTQYF. DNA for the CDR3: TGTGCCAGCAGTTCCAGGGGATTCGGAAGCACGCAGTATTTT.

This clonotype was detected a few times. This chain uses TRBV5-1 with TRBJ2-3; weak D call: TRBD2 (6 bases). V lost 0 bases and J lost 1, with 12 bases in between. CDR1 is SGHRS, CDR2 YFSETQ, per germline. CDR3 length equals 16 residues. The CDR3 sequence is CASSLVLAEGTDTQYF. CDR3 DNA sequence: TGCGCCAGCAGCTTGGTCTTAGCGGAGGGCACAGATACGCAGTATTTT. Together with reference TRBV5-1 and TRBJ2-3, the CDR3 gives the full variable domain: KAGVTQTPRYLIKTRGQQVTLSCSPISGHRSVSWYQQTPGQGLQFLFEYFSETQRNKGNFPGRFSGRQFSNSRSEMNVSTLELGDSALYLCASSLVLAEGTDTQYFGPGTRLTVL.

This clonotype was found many times. The CDR3 DNA follows: TGCAGTGCCCAGCGGACGAGCTCCTACGAGCAGTACGTC. This sequence encodes CSAQRTSSYEQYV. V gene TRBV20-1 combines with J gene TRBJ2-7, with a weak D call TRBD2 (5 bases). CDR3 size: 13 residues. CDR1 is DFQATT, CDR2 SNEGSKA, per germline (reference sequence). Deletions cut 6 bases from V and 0 bases from J, with 12 bases between.

The chain carries TRBV5-1 and TRBJ2-1; 10 bases match TRBD2. This CDR3 has 15 residues. Germline-derived CDR1 and CDR2 are SGHRS and YFSETQ. Unmatched junction bases numbered 5, after V lost 4 bases and J lost 4 bases. The CDR3 region is CASSPLAGVYNEQFF. CDR3 in DNA: TGCGCCAGCAGCCCTCTAGCGGGGGTATACAATGAGCAGTTCTTC.

V usage is TRBV19 and J usage is TRBJ1-2; D may be TRBD1 (5 bases). CDR1 and CDR2 (germline): LNHDA, SQIVND (reference sequence). The CDR3 is 13 amino acids. V was pared by 5 bases and J by 4 bases, with 11 bases between. Written as DNA, the CDR3 is TGTGCCAGTAGTCCGGGACGGCCCTATGGCTACACCTTC. Its translation is CASSPGRPYGYTF.

This clonotype was seen many times. The rearrangement links TRBV12-3 or TRBV12-4 to TRBJ2-2; D not resolved. CDR3 length equals 15 residues. Trimming cost V 2 bases and J 0 bases, with 7 bases left between them. The CDR3 loop reads CASSLTLTNTGELFF. In DNA form, the CDR3 reads TGTGCCAGCAGTTTAACACTCACGAACACCGGGGAGCTGTTTTTT.

The chain combines TRBV12-3 or TRBV12-4 with TRBJ2-2; 7 bases fit TRBD2. The CDR3 has 16 residues. With 5 bases clipped from V and 1 base from J, the junction kept 7 bases outside the gene matches. The CDR3 DNA follows: TGTGCCAGCAGTCCTCGATCGGGAGGGAACACCGGGGAGCTGTTTTTT. The encoded protein is CASSPRSGGNTGELFF.

The chain carries TRBV7-3 and TRBJ2-1, with D perhaps TRBD1 (5 bases). V lost 2 bases to trimming and J lost 10 bases, with 15 bases between them. The germline gives CDR1 SGHTA, CDR2 FQGTGA. There are 14 residues in the CDR3. This chain's CDR3 is CASSLPATPGEQFF. CDR3 in DNA: TGTGCCAGCAGCTTACCGGCTACCCCAGGGGAGCAGTTCTTC.